The present TCR beta chain was sequenced within a study of blood T cell repertoires in COVID-19. About the research overall: The United States, Italy and Spain were the sources of the acute and convalescent COVID-19 samples. From T cells, B-cell-depleted T cells, or PBMCs came the material, which was cDNA or gDNA.

Original handling: Reference gene primer amplification gave estimated nucleated cell counts. Data came from immunoSEQ multiplex PCR; TCRdb stores just in-frame clones and leaves some out. D and trimming come from the DNA, and the V and J calls and clone size come from that table. This sample has approximately 250,000 clones; around four fifths occur once, and the top ten carry 4.2%. Germline V lookup: CDR1 SGHDT, CDR2 YYEEEE. The ends lost 5 bases at V and 5 bases at J; junction bases unmatched: 9. This CDR3 spans 14 amino acids. The chain carries TRBV5-6 and TRBJ1-1; TRBD1 matches 7 bases. The receptor comes from a man between 60 and 75 years old with acute or convalescent COVID-19. Sequenced material: peripheral blood. CDR3 coding DNA: TGTGCCAGCAGTTTTAACAGGGGTGAGACTGAAGCTTTCTTT. Its protein product is CASSFNRGETEAFF.